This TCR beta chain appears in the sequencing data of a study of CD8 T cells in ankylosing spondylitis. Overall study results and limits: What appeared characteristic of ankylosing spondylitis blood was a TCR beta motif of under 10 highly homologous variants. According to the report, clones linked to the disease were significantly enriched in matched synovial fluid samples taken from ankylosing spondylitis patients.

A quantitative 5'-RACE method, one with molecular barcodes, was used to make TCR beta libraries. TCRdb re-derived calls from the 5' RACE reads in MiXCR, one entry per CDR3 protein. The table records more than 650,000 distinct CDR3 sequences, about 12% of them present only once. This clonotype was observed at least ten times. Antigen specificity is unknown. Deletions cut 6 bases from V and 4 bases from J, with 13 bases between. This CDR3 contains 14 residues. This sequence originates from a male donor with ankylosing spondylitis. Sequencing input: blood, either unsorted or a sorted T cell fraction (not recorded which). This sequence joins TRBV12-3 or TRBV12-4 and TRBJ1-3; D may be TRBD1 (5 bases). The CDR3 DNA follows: TGTGCCAGCAGAAAACCAGGGACCGGAAACACCATATATTTT. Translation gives CASRKPGTGNTIYF.